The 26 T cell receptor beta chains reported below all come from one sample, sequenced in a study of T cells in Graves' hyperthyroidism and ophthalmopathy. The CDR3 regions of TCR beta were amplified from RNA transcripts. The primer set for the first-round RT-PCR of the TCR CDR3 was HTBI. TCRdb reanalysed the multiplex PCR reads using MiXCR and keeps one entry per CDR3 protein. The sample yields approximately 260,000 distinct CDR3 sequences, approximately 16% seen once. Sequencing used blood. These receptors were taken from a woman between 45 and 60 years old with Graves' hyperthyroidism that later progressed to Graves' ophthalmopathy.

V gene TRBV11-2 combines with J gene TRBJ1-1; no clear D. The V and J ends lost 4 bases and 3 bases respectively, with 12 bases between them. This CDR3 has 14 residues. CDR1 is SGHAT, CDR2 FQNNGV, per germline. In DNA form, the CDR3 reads TGTGCCAGCAGCTCAACCGGATGGGACACTGAAGCTTTCTTT. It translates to CASSSTGWDTEAFF.

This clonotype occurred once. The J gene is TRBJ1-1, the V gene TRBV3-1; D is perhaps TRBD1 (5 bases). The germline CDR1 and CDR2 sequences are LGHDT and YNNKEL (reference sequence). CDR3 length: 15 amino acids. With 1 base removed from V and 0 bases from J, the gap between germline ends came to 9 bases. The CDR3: CASSQGAGLNTEAFF. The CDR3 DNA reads TGTGCCAGCAGCCAAGGGGCAGGGCTGAACACTGAAGCTTTCTTT.

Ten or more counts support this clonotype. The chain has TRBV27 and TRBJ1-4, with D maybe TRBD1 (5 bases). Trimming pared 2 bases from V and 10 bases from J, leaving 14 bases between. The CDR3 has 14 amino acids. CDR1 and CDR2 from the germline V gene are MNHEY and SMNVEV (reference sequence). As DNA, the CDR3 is TGTGCCAGCAGTTTACAGGGTAGAGGTGGAAAACTGTTTTTT. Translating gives CASSLQGRGGKLFF.

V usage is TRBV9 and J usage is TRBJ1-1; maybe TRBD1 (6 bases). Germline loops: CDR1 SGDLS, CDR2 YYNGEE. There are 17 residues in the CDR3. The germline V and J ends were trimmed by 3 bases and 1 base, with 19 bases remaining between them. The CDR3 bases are TGTGCCAGCAGCGGAGACAGGATCCCCCGTCGGAACACTGAAGCTTTCTTT. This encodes CASSGDRIPRRNTEAFF.

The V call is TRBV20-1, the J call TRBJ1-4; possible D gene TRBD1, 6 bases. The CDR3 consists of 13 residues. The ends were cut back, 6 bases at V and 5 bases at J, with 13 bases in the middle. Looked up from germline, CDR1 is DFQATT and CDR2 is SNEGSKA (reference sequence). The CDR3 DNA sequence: TGCAGTGCCAGGGGTGAAATGAATGAAAAACTGTTTTTT. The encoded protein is CSARGEMNEKLFF.

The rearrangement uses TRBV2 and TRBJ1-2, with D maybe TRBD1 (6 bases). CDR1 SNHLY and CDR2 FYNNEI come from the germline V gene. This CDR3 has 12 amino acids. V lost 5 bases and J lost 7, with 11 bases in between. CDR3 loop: CASSNGDTGYTF. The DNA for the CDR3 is TGTGCCAGCAGTAATGGGGACACTGGCTACACCTTC.

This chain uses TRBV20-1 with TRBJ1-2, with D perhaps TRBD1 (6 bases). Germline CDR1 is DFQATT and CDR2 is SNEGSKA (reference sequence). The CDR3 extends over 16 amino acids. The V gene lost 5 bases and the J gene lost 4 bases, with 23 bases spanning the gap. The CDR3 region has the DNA TGCAGTGCTGGAAAGTCGTGGGGGGCGCGAGGCTATGGCTACACCTTC. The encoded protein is CSAGKSWGARGYGYTF.

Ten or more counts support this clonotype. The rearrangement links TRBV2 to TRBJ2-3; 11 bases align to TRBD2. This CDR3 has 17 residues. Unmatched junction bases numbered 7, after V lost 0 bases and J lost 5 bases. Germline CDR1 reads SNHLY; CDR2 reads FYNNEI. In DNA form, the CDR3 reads TGTGCCAGCAGTGAAGCCCCACTAGCGGGAGCAGGAGATACGCAGTATTTT. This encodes CASSEAPLAGAGDTQYF. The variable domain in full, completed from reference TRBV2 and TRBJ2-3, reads EPEVTQTPSHQVTQMGQEVILRCVPISNHLYFYWYRQILGQKVEFLVSFYNNEISEKSEIFDDQFSVERPDGSNFTLKIRSTKLEDSAMYFCASSEAPLAGAGDTQYFGPGTRLTVL.

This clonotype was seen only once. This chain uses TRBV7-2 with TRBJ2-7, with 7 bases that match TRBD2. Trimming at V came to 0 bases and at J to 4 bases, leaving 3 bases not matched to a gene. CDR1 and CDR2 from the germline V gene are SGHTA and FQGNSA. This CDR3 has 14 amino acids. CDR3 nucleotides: TGTGCCAGCAGCTTAGCAGCGGGAAGGTACGAGCAGTACTTC. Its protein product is CASSLAAGRYEQYF.

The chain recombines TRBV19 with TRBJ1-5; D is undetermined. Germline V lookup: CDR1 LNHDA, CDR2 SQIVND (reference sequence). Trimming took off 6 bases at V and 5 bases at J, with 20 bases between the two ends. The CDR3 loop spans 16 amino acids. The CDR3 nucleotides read TGTGCCAGTAGGACCCTTCAAGATAACTACTATCAGCCCCAGCATTTT. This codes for CASRTLQDNYYQPQHF.

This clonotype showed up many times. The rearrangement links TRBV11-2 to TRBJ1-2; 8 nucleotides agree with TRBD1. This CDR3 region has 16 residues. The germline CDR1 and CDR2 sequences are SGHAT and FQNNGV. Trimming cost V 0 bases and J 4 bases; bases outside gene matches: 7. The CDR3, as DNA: TGTGCCAGCAGCTTAGATAGGGCAGGGGGCGTCTATGGCTACACCTTC. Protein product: CASSLDRAGGVYGYTF.

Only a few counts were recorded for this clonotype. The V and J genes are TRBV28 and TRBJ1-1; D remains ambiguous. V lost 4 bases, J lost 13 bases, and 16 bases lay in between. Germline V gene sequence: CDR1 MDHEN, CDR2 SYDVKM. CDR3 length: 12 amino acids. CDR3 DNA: TGTGCCAGCAGTTCCCCCATTCGGGGTGATTTCTTT. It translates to CASSSPIRGDFF.

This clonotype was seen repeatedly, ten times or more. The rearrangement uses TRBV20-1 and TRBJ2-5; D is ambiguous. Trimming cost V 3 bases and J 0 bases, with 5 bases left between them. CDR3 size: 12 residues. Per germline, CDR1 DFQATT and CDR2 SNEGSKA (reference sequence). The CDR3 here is CSARSNQETQYF. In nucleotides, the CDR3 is TGCAGTGCTAGGTCCAACCAAGAGACCCAGTACTTC.

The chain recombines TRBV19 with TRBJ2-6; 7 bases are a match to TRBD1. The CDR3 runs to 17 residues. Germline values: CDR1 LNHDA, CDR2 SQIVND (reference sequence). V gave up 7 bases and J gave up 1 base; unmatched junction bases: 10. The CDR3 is CASNQDRSLSGANVLTF. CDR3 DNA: TGTGCCAGTAATCAGGACAGGTCCTTATCTGGGGCCAACGTCCTGACTTTC.

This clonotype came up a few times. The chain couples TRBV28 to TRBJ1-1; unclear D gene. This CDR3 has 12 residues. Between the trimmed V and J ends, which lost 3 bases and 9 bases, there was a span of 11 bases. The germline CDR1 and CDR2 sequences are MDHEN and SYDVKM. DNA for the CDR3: TGTGCCAGCAGTTTTTTGGGCTCCCAAGCTTTCTTT. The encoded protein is CASSFLGSQAFF. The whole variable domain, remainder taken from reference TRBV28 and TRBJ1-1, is DVKVTQSSRYLVKRTGEKVFLECVQDMDHENMFWYRQDPGLGLRLIYFSYDVKMKEKGDIPEGYSVSREKKERFSLILESASTNQTSMYLCASSFLGSQAFFGQGTRLTVV.

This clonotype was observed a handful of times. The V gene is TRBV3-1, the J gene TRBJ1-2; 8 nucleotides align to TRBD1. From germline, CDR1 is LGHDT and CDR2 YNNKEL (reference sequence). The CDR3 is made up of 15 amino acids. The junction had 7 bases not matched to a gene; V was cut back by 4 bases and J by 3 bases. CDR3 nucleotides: TGTGCCAGCAGCCCGACAGGGGTTGGTGACTATGGCTACACCTTC. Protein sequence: CASSPTGVGDYGYTF.

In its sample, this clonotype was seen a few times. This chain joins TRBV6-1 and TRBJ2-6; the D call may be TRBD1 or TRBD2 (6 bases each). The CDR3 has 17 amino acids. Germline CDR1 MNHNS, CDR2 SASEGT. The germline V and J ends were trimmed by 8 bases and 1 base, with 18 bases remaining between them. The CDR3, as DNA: TGTGCCAGCGTTGGGGGGCAAGGGGGGTCTGGGGCCAACGTCCTGACTTTC. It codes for CASVGGQGGSGANVLTF.

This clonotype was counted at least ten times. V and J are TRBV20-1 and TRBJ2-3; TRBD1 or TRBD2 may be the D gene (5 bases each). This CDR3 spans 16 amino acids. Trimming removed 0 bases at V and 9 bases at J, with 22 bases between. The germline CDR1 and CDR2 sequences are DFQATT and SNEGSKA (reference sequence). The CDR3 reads CSARDGKRWLGETQYF. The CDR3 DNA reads TGCAGTGCTAGAGATGGAAAGCGGTGGCTGGGGGAGACGCAGTATTTT.

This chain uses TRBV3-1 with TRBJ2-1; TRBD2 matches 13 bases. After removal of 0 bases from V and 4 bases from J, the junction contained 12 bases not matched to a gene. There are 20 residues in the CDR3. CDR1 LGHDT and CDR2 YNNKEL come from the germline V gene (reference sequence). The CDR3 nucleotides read TGTGCCAGCAGCCAAGAAGGACTAGCGGGAGTAATAAGTTCTTACAATGAGCAGTTCTTC. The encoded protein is CASSQEGLAGVISSYNEQFF.

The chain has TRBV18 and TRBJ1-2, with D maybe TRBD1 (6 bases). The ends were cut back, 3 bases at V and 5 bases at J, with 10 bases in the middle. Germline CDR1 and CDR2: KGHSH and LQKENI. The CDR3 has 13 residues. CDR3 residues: CASSPNREYGYTF. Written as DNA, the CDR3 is TGTGCCAGCTCACCCAACAGGGAATATGGCTACACCTTC.

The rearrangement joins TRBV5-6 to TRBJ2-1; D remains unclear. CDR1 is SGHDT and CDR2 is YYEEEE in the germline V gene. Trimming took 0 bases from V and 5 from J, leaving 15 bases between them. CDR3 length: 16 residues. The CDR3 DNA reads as TGTGCCAGCAGCTTGGGACCCGTTCCGGCGAACAATGAGCAGTTCTTC. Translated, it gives CASSLGPVPANNEQFF.

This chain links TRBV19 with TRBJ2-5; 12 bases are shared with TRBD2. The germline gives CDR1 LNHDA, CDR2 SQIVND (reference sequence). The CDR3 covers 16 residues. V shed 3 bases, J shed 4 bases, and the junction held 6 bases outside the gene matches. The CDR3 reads CASSITSGRSRETQYF. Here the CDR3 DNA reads TGTGCCAGTAGTATTACTAGCGGGAGGTCTCGAGAGACCCAGTACTTC.

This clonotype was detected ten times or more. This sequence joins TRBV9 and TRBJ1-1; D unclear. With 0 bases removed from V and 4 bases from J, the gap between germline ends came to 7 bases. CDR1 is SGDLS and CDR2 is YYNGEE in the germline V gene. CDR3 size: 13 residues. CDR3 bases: TGTGCCAGCAGCGTAGAGGCTAGCACTGAAGCTTTCTTT. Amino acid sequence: CASSVEASTEAFF.

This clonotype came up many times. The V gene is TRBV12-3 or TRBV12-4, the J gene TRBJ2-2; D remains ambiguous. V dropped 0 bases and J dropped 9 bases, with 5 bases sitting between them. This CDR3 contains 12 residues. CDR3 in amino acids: CASSLAHWELFF. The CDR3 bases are TGTGCCAGCAGTTTAGCGCATTGGGAGCTGTTTTTT.

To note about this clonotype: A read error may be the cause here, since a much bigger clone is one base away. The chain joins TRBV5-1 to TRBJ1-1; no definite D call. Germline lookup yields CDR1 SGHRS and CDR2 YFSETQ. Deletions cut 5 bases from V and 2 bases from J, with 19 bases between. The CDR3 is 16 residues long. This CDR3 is CASRLLYKGLNTEAFF. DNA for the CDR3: TGCGCCAGCAGATTGCTCTACAAGGGTCTAAACACTGAAGCTTTCTTT.

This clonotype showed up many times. CDR3 sequence (DNA): TGCAGTGCCACGGGACTAGCGGGTTTCACAGATACGCAGTATTTT. Translation: CSATGLAGFTDTQYF. The chain uses TRBV20-1 and TRBJ2-3, with 12 bases lining up with TRBD2. V lost 6 bases and J lost 2; bases outside the gene matches: 6. The CDR3 has 15 amino acids. The V gene's germline CDR1 is DFQATT and CDR2 SNEGSKA (reference sequence).